The 10 T cell receptor beta chains listed next were all sequenced from one sample in a study of shared clonotypes between healthy human individuals. Clones were read by immunoSEQ multiplex PCR, and TCRdb kept only the in-frame ones, dropping some. This table has a few million clones, nearly 97% appearing once. The sequenced sample consisted of naive CD4+ T cells sorted from blood. Subset meaning: CD45RA+ positively selected. Receptor source: a young man in good health.

The chain combines TRBV6-5 with TRBJ2-7; 7 bases are shared with TRBD1. After removal of 2 bases from V and 3 bases from J, the junction contained 10 bases not matched to a gene. This CDR3 is 16 amino acids long. The germline V gene has CDR1 MNHEY and CDR2 SVGAGI. CDR3 DNA: TGTGCCAGCAGTTACGGGCGCCCGACAGGGATCTACGAGCAGTACTTC. Residues: CASSYGRPTGIYEQYF.

V usage is TRBV10-3 and J usage is TRBJ1-1; possibly TRBD1 for D (6 bases). The CDR3 loop spans 11 amino acids. Between the trimmed V and J ends, which lost 7 bases and 6 bases, there was a span of 9 bases. Germline V gene lookup returns CDR1 ENHRY and CDR2 SYGVKD. The CDR3 is CAIKRGAEAFF. The CDR3 DNA sequence: TGTGCCATCAAAAGGGGGGCTGAAGCTTTCTTT.

The genes are TRBV7-2 and TRBJ2-3; 7 bases align to TRBD1. The CDR3 has 16 residues. Trimming at V came to 1 base and at J to 6 bases, leaving 10 bases not matched to a gene. Germline lookup yields CDR1 SGHTA and CDR2 FQGNSA. In nucleotides, the CDR3 is TGTGCCAGCAGCTTAGAGGGGGCTAGAGCGGCGGATACGCAGTATTTT. Amino acid sequence: CASSLEGARAADTQYF.

Remarks on this clone: This sample also contains other DNA sequences that code for the same CDR3. The J gene is TRBJ1-2, the V gene TRBV10-3, with D unresolved. The CDR3 runs to 14 residues. The V gene lost 2 bases and the J gene lost 0 bases, with 7 bases spanning the gap. Germline-derived CDR1 and CDR2 are ENHRY and SYGVKD. The chain's CDR3 is CAISEKGSNYGYTF. CDR3 nucleotide sequence: TGTGCCATCAGTGAGAAAGGCTCTAACTATGGCTACACCTTC.

The rearrangement uses TRBV6-5 and TRBJ1-6; no definite D call. V lost 2 bases to trimming and J lost 5 bases, with 7 bases between them. There are 14 residues in the CDR3. Germline V gene data show CDR1 as MNHEY and CDR2 as SVGAGI. CDR3 amino acids: CASSYTADNSPLHF. Written as DNA, the CDR3 is TGTGCCAGCAGTTACACAGCTGATAATTCACCCCTCCACTTT.

CDR3 region: CASSVYTSGQGANEQFF. The CDR3 nucleotides read TGTGCCAGCAGCGTATATACATCTGGACAGGGGGCGAATGAGCAGTTCTTC. The J gene is TRBJ2-1, the V gene TRBV9; 11 positions agree with TRBD1. This CDR3 has 17 amino acids. Trimming took 1 base from V and 7 from J; bases not matched to a gene: 10. Germline V gene data show CDR1 as SGDLS and CDR2 as YYNGEE.

The chain links TRBV10-1 to TRBJ2-4; D tentatively reads TRBD1 or TRBD2 (5 bases each). Looked up from germline, CDR1 is WNHNN and CDR2 is SYGVQD (reference sequence). The CDR3 sequence is 17 residues long. CDR3 in DNA: TGCGCACAGCTGCCCCGGGACGCCCAACTAGCCAAAAACATTCAGTACTTC. The encoded protein is CAQLPRDAQLAKNIQYF.

The V and J genes are TRBV6-5 and TRBJ1-6, with D perhaps matching TRBD1 (5 bases). The CDR3 has 14 amino acids. V was trimmed by 4 bases and J by 10 bases, leaving 14 bases between them. CDR1 MNHEY and CDR2 SVGAGI come from the germline V gene. CDR3 loop: CASSSGFPQSPLHF. In DNA form, the CDR3 reads TGTGCCAGCAGTTCAGGGTTCCCCCAATCACCCCTCCACTTT.

This chain uses TRBV27 with TRBJ2-1; D gene unclear. Trimming took 7 bases from V and 2 from J, leaving 0 bases between them. In germline, CDR1 is MNHEY, CDR2 SMNVEV (reference sequence). The length of the CDR3 is 10 residues. The CDR3 loop reads CASTYNEQFF. The CDR3, as DNA: TGTGCCAGCACCTACAATGAGCAGTTCTTC.

V and J are TRBV19 and TRBJ1-2; D uncertain. Trimming shortened V by 5 bases and J by 4 bases, and 11 bases separated the two germline ends. The CDR3 runs to 13 residues. Germline CDR1 reads LNHDA; CDR2 reads SQIVND (reference sequence). The CDR3 region has the DNA TGTGCCAGTAGTTCGGGCAGAATCTATGGCTACACCTTC. It is translated as CASSSGRIYGYTF.